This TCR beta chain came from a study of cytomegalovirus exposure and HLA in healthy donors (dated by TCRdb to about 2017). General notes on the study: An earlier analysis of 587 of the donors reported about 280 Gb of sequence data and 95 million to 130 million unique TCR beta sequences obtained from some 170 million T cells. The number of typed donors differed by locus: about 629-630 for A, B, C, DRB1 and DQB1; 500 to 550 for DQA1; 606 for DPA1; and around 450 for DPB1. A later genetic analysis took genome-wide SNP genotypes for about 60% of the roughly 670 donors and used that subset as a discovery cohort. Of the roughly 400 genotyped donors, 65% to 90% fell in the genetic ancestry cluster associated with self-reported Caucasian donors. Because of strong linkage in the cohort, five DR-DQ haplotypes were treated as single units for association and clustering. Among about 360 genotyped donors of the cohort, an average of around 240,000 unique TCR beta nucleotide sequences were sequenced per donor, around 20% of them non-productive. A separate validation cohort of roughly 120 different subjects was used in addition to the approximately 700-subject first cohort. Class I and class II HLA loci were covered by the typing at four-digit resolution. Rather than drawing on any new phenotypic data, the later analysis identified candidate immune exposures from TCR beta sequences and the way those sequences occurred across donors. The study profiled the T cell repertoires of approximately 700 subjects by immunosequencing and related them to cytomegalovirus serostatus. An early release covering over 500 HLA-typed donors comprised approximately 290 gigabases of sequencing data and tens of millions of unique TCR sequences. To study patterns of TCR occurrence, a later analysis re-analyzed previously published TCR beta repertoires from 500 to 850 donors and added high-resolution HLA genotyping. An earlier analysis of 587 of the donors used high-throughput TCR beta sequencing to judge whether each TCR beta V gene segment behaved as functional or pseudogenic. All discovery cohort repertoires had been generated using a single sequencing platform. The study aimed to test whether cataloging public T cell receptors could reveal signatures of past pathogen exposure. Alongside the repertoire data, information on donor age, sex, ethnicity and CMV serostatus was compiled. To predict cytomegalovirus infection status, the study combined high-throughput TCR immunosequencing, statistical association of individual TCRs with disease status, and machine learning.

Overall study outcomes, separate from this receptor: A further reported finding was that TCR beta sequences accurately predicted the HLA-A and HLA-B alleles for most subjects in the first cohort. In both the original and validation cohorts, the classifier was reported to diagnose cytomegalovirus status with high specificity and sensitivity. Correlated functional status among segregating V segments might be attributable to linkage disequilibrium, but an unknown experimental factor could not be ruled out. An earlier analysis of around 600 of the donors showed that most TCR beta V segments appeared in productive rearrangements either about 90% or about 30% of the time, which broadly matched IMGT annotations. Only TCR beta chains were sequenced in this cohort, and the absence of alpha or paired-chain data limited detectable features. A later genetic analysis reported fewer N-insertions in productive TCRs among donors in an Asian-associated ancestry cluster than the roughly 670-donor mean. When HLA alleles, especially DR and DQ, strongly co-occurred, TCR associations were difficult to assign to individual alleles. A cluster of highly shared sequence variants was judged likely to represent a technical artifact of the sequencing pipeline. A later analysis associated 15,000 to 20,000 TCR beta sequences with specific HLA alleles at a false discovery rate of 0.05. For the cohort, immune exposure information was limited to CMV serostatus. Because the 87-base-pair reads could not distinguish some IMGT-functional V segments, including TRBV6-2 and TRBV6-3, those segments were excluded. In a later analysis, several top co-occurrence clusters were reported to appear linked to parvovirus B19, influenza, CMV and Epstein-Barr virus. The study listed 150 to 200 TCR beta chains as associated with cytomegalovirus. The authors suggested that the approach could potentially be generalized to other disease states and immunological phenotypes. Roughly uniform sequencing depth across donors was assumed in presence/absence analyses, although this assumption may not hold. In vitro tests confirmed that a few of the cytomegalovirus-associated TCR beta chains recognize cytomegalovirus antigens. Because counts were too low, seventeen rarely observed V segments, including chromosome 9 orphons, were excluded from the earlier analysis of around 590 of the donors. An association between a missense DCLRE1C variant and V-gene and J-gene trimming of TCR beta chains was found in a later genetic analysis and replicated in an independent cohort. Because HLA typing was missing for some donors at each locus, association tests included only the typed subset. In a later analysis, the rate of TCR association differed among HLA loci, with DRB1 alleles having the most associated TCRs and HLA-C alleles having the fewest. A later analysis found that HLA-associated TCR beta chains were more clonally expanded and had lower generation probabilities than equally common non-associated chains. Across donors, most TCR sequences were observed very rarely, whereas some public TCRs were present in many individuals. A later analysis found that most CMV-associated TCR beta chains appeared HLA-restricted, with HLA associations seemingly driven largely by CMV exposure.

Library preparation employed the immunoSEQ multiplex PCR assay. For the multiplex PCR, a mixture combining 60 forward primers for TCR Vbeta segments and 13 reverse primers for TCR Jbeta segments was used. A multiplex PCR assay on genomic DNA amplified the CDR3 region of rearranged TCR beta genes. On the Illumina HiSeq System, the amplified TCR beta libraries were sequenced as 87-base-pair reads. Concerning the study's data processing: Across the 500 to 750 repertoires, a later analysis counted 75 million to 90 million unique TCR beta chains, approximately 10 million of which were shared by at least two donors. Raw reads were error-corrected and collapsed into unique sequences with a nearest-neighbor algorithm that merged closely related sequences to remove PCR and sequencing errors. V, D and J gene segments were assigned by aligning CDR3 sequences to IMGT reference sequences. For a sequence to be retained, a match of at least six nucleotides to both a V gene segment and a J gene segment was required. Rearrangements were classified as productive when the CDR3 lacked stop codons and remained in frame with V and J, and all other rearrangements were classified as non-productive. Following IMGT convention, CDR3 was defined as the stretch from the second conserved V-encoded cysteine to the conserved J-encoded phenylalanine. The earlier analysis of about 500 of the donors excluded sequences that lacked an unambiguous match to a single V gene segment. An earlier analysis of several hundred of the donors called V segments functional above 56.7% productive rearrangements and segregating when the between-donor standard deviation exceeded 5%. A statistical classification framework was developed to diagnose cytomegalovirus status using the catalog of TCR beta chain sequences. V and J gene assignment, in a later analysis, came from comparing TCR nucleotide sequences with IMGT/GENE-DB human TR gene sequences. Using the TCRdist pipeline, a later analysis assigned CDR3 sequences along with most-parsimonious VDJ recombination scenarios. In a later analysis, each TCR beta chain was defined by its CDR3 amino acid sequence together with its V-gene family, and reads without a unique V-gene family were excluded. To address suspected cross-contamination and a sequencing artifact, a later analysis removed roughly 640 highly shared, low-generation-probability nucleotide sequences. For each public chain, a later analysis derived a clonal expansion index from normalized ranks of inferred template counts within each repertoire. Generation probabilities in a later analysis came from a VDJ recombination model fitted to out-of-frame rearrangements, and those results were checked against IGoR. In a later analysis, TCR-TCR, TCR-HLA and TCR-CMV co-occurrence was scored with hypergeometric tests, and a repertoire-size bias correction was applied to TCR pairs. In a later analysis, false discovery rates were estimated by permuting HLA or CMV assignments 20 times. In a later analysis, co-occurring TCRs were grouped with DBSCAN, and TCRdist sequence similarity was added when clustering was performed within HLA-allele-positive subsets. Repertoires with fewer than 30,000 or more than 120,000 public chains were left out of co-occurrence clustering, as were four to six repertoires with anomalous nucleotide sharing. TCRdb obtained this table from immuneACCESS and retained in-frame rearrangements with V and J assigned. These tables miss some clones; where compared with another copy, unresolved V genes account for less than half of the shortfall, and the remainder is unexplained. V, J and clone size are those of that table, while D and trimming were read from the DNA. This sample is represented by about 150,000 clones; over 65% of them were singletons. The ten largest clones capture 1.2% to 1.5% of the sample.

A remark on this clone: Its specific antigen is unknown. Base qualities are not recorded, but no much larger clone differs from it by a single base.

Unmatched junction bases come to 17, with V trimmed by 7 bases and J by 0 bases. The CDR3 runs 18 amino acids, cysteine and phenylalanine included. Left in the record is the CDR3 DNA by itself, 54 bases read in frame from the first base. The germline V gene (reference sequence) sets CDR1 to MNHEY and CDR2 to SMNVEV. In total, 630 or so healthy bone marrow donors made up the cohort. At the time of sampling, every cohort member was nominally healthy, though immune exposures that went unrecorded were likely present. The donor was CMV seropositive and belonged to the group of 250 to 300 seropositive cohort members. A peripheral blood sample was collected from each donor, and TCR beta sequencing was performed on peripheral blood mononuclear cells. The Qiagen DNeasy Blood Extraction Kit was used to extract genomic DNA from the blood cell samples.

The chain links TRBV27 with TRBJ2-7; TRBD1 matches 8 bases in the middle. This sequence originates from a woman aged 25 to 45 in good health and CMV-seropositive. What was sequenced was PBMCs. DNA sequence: TGTGCCAGCACTAAAGTAAGCCATACGGGGACAGGCTCCTACGAGCAGTACTTC. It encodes CASTKVSHTGTGSYEQYF.